This T cell receptor (beta chain) came from a study of cytomegalovirus exposure and HLA in healthy donors. Amplification used 60 Vbeta primers and 13 Jbeta primers. In the original analysis: Later analysis identified 80 million to 85 million unique TCR beta chains, 8.5 million to 13 million shared. The method was immunoSEQ multiplex PCR; TCRdb's version includes in-frame clones alone and lacks a portion of them. V and J calls and clone size are those listed in that table; D and trimming were worked out from the DNA. The sample carries about 130,000 clones, 70% to 80% recorded once. The study's findings and limits: Some TCR beta chains (over 150 of them) were listed as cytomegalovirus-associated. Most sequenced TCRs were rare (though some public TCRs occurred in many donors). One cluster of highly shared sequence variants probably arose as a sequencing artifact.

This clone was seen only a few times. Its antigen is still unknown. The clonotype was recovered from a woman between 45 and 65 years old in good health and CMV-seronegative. The sequencing sample was made of PBMCs.

This chain's CDR3 is CASSEGDRQETQYF. CDR3 bases: TGTGCCAGCAGCGAGGGGGACAGACAAGAGACCCAGTACTTC. The chain combines TRBV9 with TRBJ2-5; 7 bases are a match to TRBD1. Germline CDR1 and CDR2: SGDLS and YYNGEE. CDR3 size: 14 residues. V was pared by 3 bases and J by 2 bases, with 4 bases of the junction left unmatched.